This is a list of T cell receptor beta chains from one sample in a study of blood T cell repertoires in COVID-19. Sequencing used immunoSEQ multiplex PCR; TCRdb keeps in-frame clones, though not all of them. The sample holds 90,000 to 110,000 clones, around 76% seen once. The sequenced material came from peripheral blood. The receptors stem from a woman aged 70 to 79 with acute or convalescent COVID-19. Both conserved end residues are part of each CDR3. D genes are given only for firm matches. Rows give clone size only sometimes, using once, few, many, or a class for an expanded clone.

TRBD2	TRBV10-2	NA	TRBJ2-3	CASSEWSSGGTDTQYF	TGCGCCAGCAGTGAGTGGTCTAGCGGGGGCACAGATACGCAGTATTTT
NA	TRBV6-2/TRBV6-3	NA	TRBJ2-1	CASSYSQGFQFF	TGTGCCAGCAGTTACTCGCAGGGGTTTCAGTTCTTC
NA	TRBV30	NA	TRBJ1-5	CAWSGDRDQPQHF	TGTGCCTGGAGTGGCGACAGAGATCAGCCCCAGCATTTT
TRBD2	TRBV5-4	NA	TRBJ2-2	CASSLLAGYTGELFF	TGTGCCAGCAGCTTGCTAGCGGGGTACACCGGGGAGCTGTTTTTT
TRBD2	TRBV27	NA	TRBJ2-7	CASSFRLAGGNAYEQYF	TGTGCCAGCAGTTTTCGGTTAGCGGGGGGGAATGCCTACGAGCAGTACTTC
NA	TRBV5-4	once	TRBJ1-1	CASSFDRNTEAFF	TGTGCCAGCAGCTTCGACAGGAACACTGAAGCTTTCTTT
NA	TRBV5-1	NA	TRBJ2-7	CASSISDRYEQYF	TGCGCCAGCAGCATATCCGACAGGTACGAGCAGTACTTC
TRBD1	TRBV3-1/TRBV3-2	NA	TRBJ2-5	CASSHKGQGQETQYF	TGTGCCAGCAGCCACAAAGGACAGGGCCAAGAGACCCAGTACTTC
TRBD1	TRBV30	medium-sized	TRBJ1-2	CAWSPSGQGAYGYTF	TGTGCCTGGAGTCCCTCGGGACAGGGGGCGTATGGCTACACCTTC
TRBD2	TRBV6-5	NA	TRBJ2-7	CASSLRGGGNEQYF	TGTGCCAGCAGCCTCCGGGGGGGAGGCAACGAGCAGTACTTC
TRBD1	TRBV19	few	TRBJ1-5	CASSGSTGFGNQPQHF	TGTGCCAGTAGTGGTTCGACAGGGTTCGGGAATCAGCCCCAGCATTTT
TRBD1	TRBV28	NA	TRBJ2-7	CASINQGAYEQYF	TGTGCCAGCATAAACCAGGGGGCGTACGAGCAGTACTTC
NA	TRBV5-4	once	TRBJ1-6	CASSQRGPSPLHF	TGTGCCAGCTCGCAGCGGGGGCCTTCACCCCTCCACTTT
NA	TRBV7-2	NA	TRBJ2-3	CASSLKNRRLASDTQYF	TGTGCCAGCAGCTTAAAAAATCGTCGGCTAGCGTCAGATACGCAGTATTTT
TRBD1	TRBV18	NA	TRBJ2-5	CASSPSGTEETQYF	TGTGCCAGCTCACCAAGTGGGACAGAAGAGACCCAGTACTTC
TRBD1	TRBV10-3	NA	TRBJ1-1	CAISDTGEVNTEAFF	TGTGCCATCAGTGATACAGGGGAGGTGAACACTGAAGCTTTCTTT
NA	TRBV15	NA	TRBJ1-4	CATSRGTHNEKLFF	TGTGCCACCAGCAGAGGGACACATAATGAAAAACTGTTTTTT
NA	TRBV28	NA	TRBJ2-3	CASRASTDTQYF	TGTGCCAGCAGGGCTTCCACAGATACGCAGTATTTT
NA	TRBV2	NA	TRBJ1-5	CASSQETGDNQPQHF	TGTGCCAGCAGTCAGGAGACAGGCGACAATCAGCCCCAGCATTTT
NA	TRBV27	NA	TRBJ2-3	CASSLSRAADTQYF	TGTGCCAGCAGTTTAAGCAGGGCAGCAGATACGCAGTATTTT
TRBD1	TRBV24-1	NA	TRBJ2-5	CATSDPTGADPWTQYF	TGTGCCACCAGTGACCCCACAGGGGCAGACCCTTGGACCCAGTACTTC
NA	TRBV18	once	TRBJ2-7	CASTAGRDYEQYF	TGTGCCAGCACTGCTGGCAGGGACTACGAGCAGTACTTC
TRBD1	TRBV7-6	few	TRBJ1-6	CASSTGQGGDSPLHF	TGTGCCAGCAGCACCGGACAGGGAGGGGATTCACCCCTCCACTTT
NA	TRBV10-2	few	TRBJ2-7	CASSDGGYYEQYF	TGCGCCAGCAGTGATGGCGGATACTACGAGCAGTACTTC
NA	TRBV6-5	NA	TRBJ1-5	CASDARRQNNQPQHF	TGTGCCAGCGATGCCCGAAGACAGAACAATCAGCCCCAGCATTTT
NA	TRBV18	NA	TRBJ1-1	CASSPAGPPLRAFF	TGTGCCAGCTCACCGGCAGGGCCCCCCCTAAGAGCTTTCTTT
TRBD1	TRBV5-1	NA	TRBJ1-4	CASSLDPHGPTGGSSPNEKLFF	TGCGCCAGCAGCTTGGACCCCCACGGACCCACAGGGGGTTCGTCTCCTAATGAAAAACTGTTTTTT